This T cell receptor (beta chain) was sequenced for a study of shared clonotypes between healthy human individuals. The ends lost 6 bases at V and 5 bases at J; junction bases unmatched: 12. The CDR3 runs to 16 residues. Germline CDR1 and CDR2: SEHNR and FQNEAQ (reference sequence). Sequencing was performed with immunoSEQ multiplex PCR; in TCRdb, only in-frame clones are kept and a portion is missing. The sample shows about a million clones, roughly 80% of them seen only once. CD4+ cell separation produced CD45RA+ naive and CD45RA-negative memory subsets. The sequenced material came from memory CD4+ T cells sorted from blood. As for subset: CD45RA-negative fraction. This receptor was identified in a man aged 18 to 29 in good health. This rearrangement joins TRBV7-9 to TRBJ2-1; 8 nucleotides match TRBD1. CDR3 DNA: TGTGCCAGCAGTTCACCCAGGGGGCTCGATCACAATGAGCAGTTCTTC. This encodes CASSSPRGLDHNEQFF.